The 13 T cell receptor beta chains below were found in one sample sequenced in a study of T-cell reconstitution after alpha-beta-depleted transplantation in children. Unique molecular identifiers were incorporated during preparation of the TCRbeta library. TCRdb recomputed calls from the PCR reads with MiXCR, one row per CDR3 protein. The sample lists about 500,000 distinct CDR3 sequences, roughly 33% occurring once. The sequenced sample was PBMCs from the stem cell graft donor, obtained from the stem cell graft. These receptors originate from a human donor who donated a stem cell graft to a child with aplastic anemia.

The table lists this clonotype with a few counts. The CDR3 coding sequence is TGCAGCGCCCGGGGGGACAGTGAAGCTTTCTTT. This sequence encodes CSARGDSEAFF. V usage is TRBV29-1 and J usage is TRBJ1-1; TRBD1 matches at 7 bases. The length of the CDR3 is 11 residues. Germline V gene lookup returns CDR1 SQVTM and CDR2 ANQGSEA. Trimming at V came to 7 bases and at J to 7 bases, leaving 6 bases not matched to a gene.

Concerning this clonotype: At one end the junction does not follow the germline gene, possibly because of a read error. The chain carries TRBV10-3 and TRBJ2-1; 12 nucleotides match TRBD2. The CDR3 spans 19 residues. Germline lookup yields CDR1 ENHRY and CDR2 SYGVKD. CDR3 DNA: TGTACCATCAGTTTAGATGTATCTACTAGCGGGAGGTATTTCAATGAGCAGTTCTTC. This encodes CTISLDVSTSGRYFNEQFF.

In this sample, this clonotype turned up a few times. The genes are TRBV12-3 or TRBV12-4 and TRBJ2-5; 7 nucleotides agree with TRBD1. Losses at the gene ends were 6 bases for V and 1 base for J; bases not matched to a gene: 5. The CDR3 has 14 residues. The CDR3 sequence: CASSHGQVQETQYF. CDR3 coding DNA: TGTGCCAGCAGCCACGGACAGGTCCAAGAGACCCAGTACTTC.

This clonotype appeared once. The chain is built from TRBV9 and TRBJ2-2; D is unclear. Trimming removed 3 bases from V and 0 bases from J, with 18 bases in between. CDR1 SGDLS and CDR2 YYNGEE come from the germline V gene. This CDR3 spans 18 amino acids. CDR3 sequence (DNA): TGTGCCAGCAGCGCGGCGGACCCGTACTACGCGAACACCGGGGAGCTGTTTTTT. Protein product: CASSAADPYYANTGELFF.

The J gene is TRBJ2-2, the V gene TRBV7-9, with TRBD1 identical over 8 bases. Unmatched junction bases numbered 8, after V lost 2 bases and J lost 6 bases. This CDR3 region has 16 residues. Germline loops: CDR1 SEHNR, CDR2 FQNEAQ (reference sequence). CDR3 nucleotide sequence: TGTGCCAGCAGCTTAACACAGGGGGTATGGCCCGGGGAGCTGTTTTTT. Its translation is CASSLTQGVWPGELFF.

This clonotype has only a few counts. The chain links TRBV20-1 to TRBJ1-6; D gene ambiguous. The CDR3 runs to 15 residues. Looked up from germline, CDR1 is DFQATT and CDR2 is SNEGSKA (reference sequence). Between the trimmed V and J ends, which lost 2 bases and 0 bases, there was a span of 8 bases. CDR3 bases: TGCAGTGCTAGAATCGGCAGCTCCTATAATTCACCCCTCCACTTT. Its protein product is CSARIGSSYNSPLHF.

This clonotype came up a few times. The chain combines TRBV5-1 with TRBJ2-2, with TRBD2 matching over 9 bases. This CDR3 has 16 residues. Per the germline V gene, CDR1 is SGHRS and CDR2 is YFSETQ. V dropped 4 bases and J dropped 0; count of bases not matched to a gene: 4. The DNA for the CDR3 is TGCGCCAGCAGCCCAGGGACTAGCTCGAACACCGGGGAGCTGTTTTTT. Amino acid sequence: CASSPGTSSNTGELFF.

This clonotype was counted between two and nine times. The V gene is TRBV7-2, the J gene TRBJ2-3, with D possibly being TRBD1 (5 bases). This CDR3 is built from 14 residues. Trimming shortened V by 6 bases and J by 4 bases, and 14 bases separated the two germline ends. Germline V lookup: CDR1 SGHTA, CDR2 FQGNSA. The CDR3 sequence is CASSQEIRADTQYF. CDR3 coding DNA: TGTGCCAGCAGTCAAGAGATCAGGGCAGATACGCAGTATTTT.

The rearrangement uses TRBV20-1 and TRBJ1-5, with 8 bases identical to TRBD1. The CDR3 totals 14 residues. V was clipped by 5 bases and J by 2 bases; unmatched bases: 5. Germline V gene sequence: CDR1 DFQATT, CDR2 SNEGSKA (reference sequence). The CDR3: CSAQKTGGNQPQHF. CDR3 in DNA: TGCAGTGCTCAAAAGACAGGGGGCAATCAGCCCCAGCATTTT.

V is TRBV20-1 and J is TRBJ2-7; D gene ambiguous. Germline lookup yields CDR1 DFQATT and CDR2 SNEGSKA (reference sequence). This CDR3 is 13 amino acids long. V was cut by 5 bases and J by 4 bases, with 15 bases left in between. In DNA form, the CDR3 reads TGCAGTGCTGGGCTAGGTTGGGCATACGAGCAGTACTTC. Its translation: CSAGLGWAYEQYF.

CDR3: CASSSRSGLAKNIQYF. The CDR3 coding sequence is TGTGCCAGCAGTTCCCGCAGCGGACTAGCCAAAAACATTCAGTACTTC. The V call is TRBV5-4, the J call TRBJ2-4; tentatively, D is TRBD2 (5 bases). Trimming shortened V by 5 bases and J by 0 bases, and 15 bases separated the two germline ends. There are 16 residues in the CDR3. Germline loops: CDR1 SGHNT, CDR2 YYREEE (reference sequence).

The chain employs TRBV7-9 and TRBJ1-2; D perhaps matches TRBD1 (5 bases). Per the germline V gene, CDR1 is SEHNR and CDR2 is FQNEAQ (reference sequence). V dropped 5 bases and J dropped 2 bases, with 18 bases sitting between them. This CDR3 has 16 residues. This CDR3 reads CASSHRTTERNYGYTF. CDR3 DNA: TGTGCCAGCAGCCACCGGACAACCGAACGAAACTATGGCTACACCTTC.

This clonotype has more than one count but fewer than ten. V and J are TRBV7-2 and TRBJ1-1; weak D call: TRBD1 (5 bases). Trimming took off 3 bases at V and 4 bases at J, with 12 bases between the two ends. The CDR3 contains 14 residues. Germline V gives CDR1 SGHTA, CDR2 FQGNSA. The CDR3 is CASSFRQRGTEAFF. The CDR3 DNA reads TGTGCCAGCAGCTTCCGACAGAGGGGCACTGAAGCTTTCTTT. The variable domain in full, with the rest retrieved from reference TRBV7-2 and TRBJ1-1, is GAGVSQSPSNKVTEKGKDVELRCDPISGHTALYWYRQSLGQGLEFLIYFQGNSAPDKSGLPSDRFSAERTGGSVSTLTIQRTQQEDSAVYLCASSFRQRGTEAFFGQGTRLTVV.